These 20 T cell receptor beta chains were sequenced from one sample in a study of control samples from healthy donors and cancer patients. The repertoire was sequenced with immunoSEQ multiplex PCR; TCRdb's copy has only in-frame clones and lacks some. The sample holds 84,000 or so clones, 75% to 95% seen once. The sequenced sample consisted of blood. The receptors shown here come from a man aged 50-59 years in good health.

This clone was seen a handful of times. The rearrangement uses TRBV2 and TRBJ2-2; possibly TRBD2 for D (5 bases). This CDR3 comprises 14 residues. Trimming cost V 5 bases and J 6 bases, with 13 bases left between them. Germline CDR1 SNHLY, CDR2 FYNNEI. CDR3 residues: CASSPVSDSGELFF. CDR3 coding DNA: TGTGCCAGCAGTCCGGTTAGCGATTCCGGGGAGCTGTTTTTT.

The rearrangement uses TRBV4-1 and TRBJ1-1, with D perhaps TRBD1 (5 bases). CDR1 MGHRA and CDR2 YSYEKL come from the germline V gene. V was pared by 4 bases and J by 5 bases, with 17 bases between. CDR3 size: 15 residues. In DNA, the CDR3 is TGCGCCAGCAGCCCGCTCGGACACCTGTGGACTGAAGCTTTCTTT. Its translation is CASSPLGHLWTEAFF.

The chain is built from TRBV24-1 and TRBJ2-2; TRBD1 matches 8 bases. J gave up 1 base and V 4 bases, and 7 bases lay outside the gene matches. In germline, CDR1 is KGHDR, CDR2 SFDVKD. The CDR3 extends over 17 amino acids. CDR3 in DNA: TGTGCCACCAGTGAGGGTGGGACAGGCATGAACACCGGGGAGCTGTTTTTT. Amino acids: CATSEGGTGMNTGELFF.

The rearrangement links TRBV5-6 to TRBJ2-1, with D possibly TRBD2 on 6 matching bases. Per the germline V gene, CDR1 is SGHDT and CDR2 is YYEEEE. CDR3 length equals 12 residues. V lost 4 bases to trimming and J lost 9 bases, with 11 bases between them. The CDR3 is CASSPGSLEQFF. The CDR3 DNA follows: TGTGCCAGCAGCCCCGGGAGTCTTGAGCAGTTCTTC. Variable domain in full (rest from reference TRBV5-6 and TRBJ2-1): DAGVTQSPTHLIKTRGQQVTLRCSPKSGHDTVSWYQQALGQGPQFIFQYYEEEERQRGNFPDRFSGHQFPNYSSELNVNALLLGDSALYLCASSPGSLEQFFGPGTRLTVL.

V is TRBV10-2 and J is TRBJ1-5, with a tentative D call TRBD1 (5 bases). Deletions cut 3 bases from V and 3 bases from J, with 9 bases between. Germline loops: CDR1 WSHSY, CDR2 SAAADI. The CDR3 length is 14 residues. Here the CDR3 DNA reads TGCGCCAGCAGTGATGGGGGTTACAATCAGCCCCAGCATTTT. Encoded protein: CASSDGGYNQPQHF.

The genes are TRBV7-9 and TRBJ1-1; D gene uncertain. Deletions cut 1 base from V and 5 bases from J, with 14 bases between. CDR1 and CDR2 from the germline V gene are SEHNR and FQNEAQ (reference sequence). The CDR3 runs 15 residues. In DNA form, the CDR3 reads TGTGCCAGCAGCTTAGGAGATCCACGGGCTACTGAAGCTTTCTTT. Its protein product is CASSLGDPRATEAFF.

CDR3 nucleotide sequence: TGTGCCAGCAGCCAAGATAGGCTAGCGGGGGGGTACAATGAGCAGTTCTTC. Translating gives CASSQDRLAGGYNEQFF. The chain links TRBV3-1 (or the pseudogene TRBV3-2) to TRBJ2-1, with TRBD2 identical over 12 bases. The length of the CDR3 is 17 residues. With V trimmed by 0 bases and J by 4 bases, 4 bases remained unmatched. CDR1 and CDR2 (germline): LGHDT, YNNKEL (reference sequence).

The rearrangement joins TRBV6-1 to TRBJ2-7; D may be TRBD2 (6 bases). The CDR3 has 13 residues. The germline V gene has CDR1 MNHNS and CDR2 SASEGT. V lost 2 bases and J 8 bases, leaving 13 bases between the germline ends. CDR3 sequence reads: CASSESAAGKQYF. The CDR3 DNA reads TGTGCCAGCAGTGAATCTGCCGCGGGAAAGCAGTACTTC.

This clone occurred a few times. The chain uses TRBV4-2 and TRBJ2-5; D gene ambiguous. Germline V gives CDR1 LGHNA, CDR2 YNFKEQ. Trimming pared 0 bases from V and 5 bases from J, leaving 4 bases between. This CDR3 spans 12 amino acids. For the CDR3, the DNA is TGTGCCAGCAGCCAAGATGTGGAGACCCAGTACTTC. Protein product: CASSQDVETQYF.

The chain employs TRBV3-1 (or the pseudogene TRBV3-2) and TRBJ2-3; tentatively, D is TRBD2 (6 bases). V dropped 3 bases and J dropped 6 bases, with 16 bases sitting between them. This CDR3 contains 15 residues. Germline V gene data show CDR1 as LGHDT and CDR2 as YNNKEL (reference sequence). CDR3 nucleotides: TGTGCCAGCAGCCAGTGGGACTCTCATAGGGATACGCAGTATTTT. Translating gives CASSQWDSHRDTQYF.

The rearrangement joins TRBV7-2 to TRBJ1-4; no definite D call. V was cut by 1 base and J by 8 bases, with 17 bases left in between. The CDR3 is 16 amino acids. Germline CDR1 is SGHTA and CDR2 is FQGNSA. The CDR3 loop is CASSLDVREIPEKLFF. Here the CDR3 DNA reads TGTGCCAGCAGCTTAGATGTAAGGGAGATTCCCGAAAAACTGTTTTTT.

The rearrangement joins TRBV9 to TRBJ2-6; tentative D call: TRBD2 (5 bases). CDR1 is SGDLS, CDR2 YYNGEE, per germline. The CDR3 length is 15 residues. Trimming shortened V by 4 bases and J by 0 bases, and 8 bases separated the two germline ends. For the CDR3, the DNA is TGTGCCAGCAGCCTTGGGAGCTCTGGGGCCAACGTCCTGACTTTC. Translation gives CASSLGSSGANVLTF.

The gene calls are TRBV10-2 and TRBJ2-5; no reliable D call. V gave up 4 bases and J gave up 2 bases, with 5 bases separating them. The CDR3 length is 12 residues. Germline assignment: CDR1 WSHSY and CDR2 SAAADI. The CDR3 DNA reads TGCGCCAGCAGTGGGGTGCAAGAGACCCAGTACTTC. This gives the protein CASSGVQETQYF.

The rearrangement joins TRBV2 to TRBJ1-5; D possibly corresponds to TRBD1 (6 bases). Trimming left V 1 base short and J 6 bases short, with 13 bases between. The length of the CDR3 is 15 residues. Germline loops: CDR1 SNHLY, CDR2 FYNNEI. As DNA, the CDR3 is TGTGCCAGCAGTGAAGGGCGCGCCAGGGGTCAGCCCCAGCATTTT. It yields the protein CASSEGRARGQPQHF.

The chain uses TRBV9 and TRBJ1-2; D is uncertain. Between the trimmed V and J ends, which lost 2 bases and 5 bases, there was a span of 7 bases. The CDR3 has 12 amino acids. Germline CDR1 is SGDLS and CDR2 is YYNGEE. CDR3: CASSVGLYGYTF. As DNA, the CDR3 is TGTGCCAGCAGCGTCGGGTTATATGGCTACACCTTC.

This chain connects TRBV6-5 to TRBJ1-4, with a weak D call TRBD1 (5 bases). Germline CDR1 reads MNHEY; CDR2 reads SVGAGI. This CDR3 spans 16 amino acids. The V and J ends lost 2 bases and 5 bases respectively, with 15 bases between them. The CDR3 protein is CASSYTLDSQNEKLFF. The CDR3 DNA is TGTGCCAGCAGTTACACCTTAGACAGTCAAAATGAAAAACTGTTTTTT.

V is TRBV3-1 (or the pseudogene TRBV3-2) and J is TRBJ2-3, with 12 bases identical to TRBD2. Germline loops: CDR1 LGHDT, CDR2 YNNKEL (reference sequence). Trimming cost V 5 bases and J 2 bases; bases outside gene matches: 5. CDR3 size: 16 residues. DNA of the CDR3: TGTGCCAGCAGCTCATGGACTAGCGGGGACACAGATACGCAGTATTTT. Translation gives CASSSWTSGDTDTQYF.

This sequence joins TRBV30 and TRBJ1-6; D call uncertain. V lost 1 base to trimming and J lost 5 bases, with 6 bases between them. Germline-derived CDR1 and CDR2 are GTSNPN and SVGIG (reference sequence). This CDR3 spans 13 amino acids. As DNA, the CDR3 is TGTGCCTGGAGTGACACTGATAATTCACCCCTCCACTTT. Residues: CAWSDTDNSPLHF.

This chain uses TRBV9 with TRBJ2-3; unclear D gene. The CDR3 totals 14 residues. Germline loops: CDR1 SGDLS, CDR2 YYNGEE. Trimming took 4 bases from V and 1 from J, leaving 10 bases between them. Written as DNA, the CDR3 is TGTGCCAGCAGCCCCTCTGGGCGCACAGATACGCAGTATTTT. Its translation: CASSPSGRTDTQYF.

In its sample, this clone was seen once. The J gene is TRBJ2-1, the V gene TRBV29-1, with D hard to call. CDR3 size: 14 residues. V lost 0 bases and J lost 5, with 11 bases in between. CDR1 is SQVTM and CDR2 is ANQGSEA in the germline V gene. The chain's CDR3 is CSVEESLPHNEQFF. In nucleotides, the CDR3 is TGCAGCGTTGAAGAGAGCTTACCACACAATGAGCAGTTCTTC.